The 9 T cell receptor beta chains given below trace back to one sample, sequenced in a study of T-cell memory formation after mild COVID-19. TCRdb ran MiXCR on the 5' RACE reads and lists one entry per CDR3 protein. Of 200,000 to 300,000 distinct CDR3 sequences in the sample, around 17% were seen once. The specimen sequenced was PBMCs or a T cell subset sorted from them (not recorded which). The receptors shown here come from a man between 18 and 35 years old who had mild COVID-19 (a few samples of this study predate the infection). Cell type and time point are not known.

This clonotype was counted at least ten times. The CDR3 bases are TGTGCCAGCAGCTTCCGGGAAGAGACCCAGTACTTC. This gives the protein CASSFREETQYF. V gene TRBV11-2 combines with J gene TRBJ2-5; no reliable D call. The V end lost 3 bases, the J end lost 3 bases, and 5 bases lay between the germline ends. CDR1 is SGHAT, CDR2 FQNNGV, per germline. This CDR3 has 12 amino acids.

J is TRBJ2-1 and V is TRBV15; the D gene is possibly TRBD1 (6 bases). Trimming took 0 bases from V and 5 from J, leaving 11 bases between them. The V gene's germline CDR1 is LNHNV and CDR2 YYDKDF (reference sequence). CDR3 length equals 15 residues. The chain's CDR3 is CATSRDRDTDNEQFF. The DNA of the CDR3 is TGTGCCACCAGCAGAGATCGGGACACAGACAATGAGCAGTTCTTC.

This clonotype has only a few counts. The chain recombines TRBV9 with TRBJ2-2; D is unclear. The germline CDR1 and CDR2 sequences are SGDLS and YYNGEE. This CDR3 has 12 residues. V lost 3 bases, J lost 4 bases, and 4 bases lay in between. The CDR3 loop is CASSAITGELFF. In DNA, the CDR3 is TGTGCCAGCAGCGCAATCACCGGGGAGCTGTTTTTT. The whole variable domain, remainder taken from reference TRBV9 and TRBJ2-2, is DSGVTQTPKHLITATGQRVTLRCSPRSGDLSVYWYQQSLDQGLQFLIQYYNGEERAKGNILERFSAQQFPDLHSELNLSSLELGDSALYFCASSAITGELFFGEGSRLTVL.

This clonotype was counted only a few times. The chain carries TRBV7-9 and TRBJ2-1, with unresolved D. Germline values: CDR1 SEHNR, CDR2 FQNEAQ (reference sequence). Trimming took off 5 bases at V and 8 bases at J, with 13 bases between the two ends. The CDR3 has 13 residues. CDR3 loop: CASSRITWDEQFF. The CDR3 nucleotides read TGTGCCAGCAGCCGGATCACTTGGGATGAGCAGTTCTTC.

The rearrangement joins TRBV5-1 to TRBJ2-2, with D unclear. The CDR3 consists of 12 residues. Trimming removed 0 bases from V and 6 bases from J, with 3 bases in between. Germline CDR1 SGHRS, CDR2 YFSETQ. The DNA of the CDR3 is TGCGCCAGCAGCTTGGCGGCCGGGGAGCTGTTTTTT. Translated, it gives CASSLAAGELFF.

V usage is TRBV29-1 and J usage is TRBJ2-7, with 7 bases matching TRBD1. Per germline, CDR1 SQVTM and CDR2 ANQGSEA. The CDR3 spans 13 residues. V lost 4 bases and J lost 3; bases outside the gene matches: 6. The CDR3 loop is CSVADRAGYEQYV. CDR3 in DNA: TGCAGCGTTGCTGACAGGGCGGGCTACGAGCAGTACGTC.

This clonotype turned up a few times. The junction shows a germline mismatch at one end, possibly a read error. The gene calls are TRBV7-2 and TRBJ1-1; 7 nucleotides line up with TRBD1. Germline V CDR1 and CDR2: SGHTA, FQGNSA. CDR3 size: 16 residues. DNA of the CDR3: TGTGCCAGCAGCCCGGGGGGGGCCAGGGGGAACCCTGAAGCTTTCTTT. Translating gives CASSPGGARGNPEAFF.

This clonotype was counted a few times. V is TRBV7-6 and J is TRBJ1-4; D ambiguous. CDR1 SGHVS and CDR2 FNYEAQ come from the germline V gene. V dropped 0 bases and J dropped 8 bases, with 13 bases sitting between them. This CDR3 spans 15 amino acids. CDR3 DNA: TGTGCCAGCAGCTTAGCTGAGCCAGGCTGGGAAAAACTGTTTTTT. Encoded protein: CASSLAEPGWEKLFF.

The genes are TRBV4-2 and TRBJ1-1; 9 bases map to TRBD1. The CDR3 is 16 residues long. V was clipped by 6 bases and J by 5 bases; unmatched bases: 13. The germline V gene encodes CDR1 LGHNA and CDR2 YNFKEQ. The DNA for the CDR3 is TGTGCCAGCAGGCAGACTCCTACAGGGGGCGCGACTGAAGCTTTCTTT. Its translation: CASRQTPTGGATEAFF.